The 2 T cell receptor beta chains below were found in one sample sequenced in a study. Via MiXCR, TCRdb re-called the reads, giving one row per CDR3 protein. The sample records about 740 distinct CDR3 sequences, approximately 7.5% being singletons. Sequencing used CD4+ T cells from synovial fluid. The receptors come from a human donor with rheumatoid arthritis.

This clonotype turned up a few times. The chain couples TRBV7-2 to TRBJ2-5; possible D gene TRBD2, 8 bases. Germline V CDR1 and CDR2: SGHTA, FQGNSA. CDR3 size: 18 residues. Between the trimmed V and J ends, which lost 2 bases and 1 base, there was a span of 20 bases. The CDR3 loop reads CASSLTIIAGTAQETQYF. As DNA, the CDR3 is TGTGCCAGCAGCTTAACTATCATAGCGGGGACAGCCCAAGAGACCCAGTACTTC.

This clonotype rates as medium-sized. V usage is TRBV30 and J usage is TRBJ2-1; TRBD2 matches at 8 bases. This CDR3 region has 14 residues. Germline CDR1 is GTSNPN and CDR2 is SVGIG (reference sequence). With V trimmed by 4 bases and J by 3 bases, 5 bases remained unmatched. The CDR3, as DNA: TGTGCCTGGAAGCGGGAGTCGGTCTACAATGAGCAGTTCTTC. This sequence encodes CAWKRESVYNEQFF.